One sample yielded the 14 T cell receptor beta chains listed below, sequenced in a study of blood T cells in healthy people across ages. A J-beta primer mix and a sample-barcoded 5' primer were used in a second PCR of roughly 7 to 12 cycles. MiXCR was run by TCRdb on the 5' RACE reads, yielding one entry per CDR3 protein. The table records roughly 1.5 million distinct CDR3 sequences, less than 45% of them present only once. The material sequenced was blood. These receptors came from a woman in her late teens or twenties in good health.

CDR3 loop: CSARPPGQGTDTQYF. CDR3 nucleotide sequence: TGCAGTGCTCGACCTCCGGGACAGGGGACAGATACGCAGTATTTT. The chain is built from TRBV20-1 and TRBJ2-3, with 10 bases that match TRBD1. V was pared by 5 bases and J by 3 bases, with 8 bases of the junction left unmatched. The CDR3 covers 15 residues. The germline V gene encodes CDR1 DFQATT and CDR2 SNEGSKA (reference sequence).

This clonotype occurred a few times. V and J are TRBV29-1 and TRBJ1-2; D is unclear. The CDR3 is 10 residues long. Germline CDR1 reads SQVTM; CDR2 reads ANQGSEA. Deletions cut 2 bases from V and 7 bases from J, with 5 bases between. CDR3 sequence reads: CSVESTGYTF. The CDR3 DNA is TGCAGCGTTGAATCCACTGGCTACACCTTC.

The rearrangement uses TRBV6-5 and TRBJ1-1; weak D call: TRBD1 (6 bases). Per the germline V gene, CDR1 is MNHEY and CDR2 is SVGAGI. The CDR3 length is 18 residues. V dropped 1 base and J dropped 3 bases, with 21 bases sitting between them. The CDR3 nucleotides read TGTGCCAGCAGTTACTGGACCTCTTCGACAGGAGCGTACACTGAAGCTTTCTTT. This encodes CASSYWTSSTGAYTEAFF.

This clonotype was observed a handful of times. This chain connects TRBV12-3 or TRBV12-4 to TRBJ2-1, with D possibly being TRBD2 (5 bases). V lost 3 bases to trimming and J lost 8 bases, with 8 bases between them. The length of the CDR3 is 12 residues. CDR3 region: CASSFLRDEQFF. The CDR3 DNA reads as TGTGCCAGCAGTTTCCTGAGGGATGAGCAGTTCTTC.

This clonotype occurred a few times. The chain uses TRBV5-1 and TRBJ2-7, with D maybe TRBD1 (6 bases). The V end lost 0 bases, the J end lost 6 bases, and 10 bases lay between the germline ends. The CDR3 length is 13 residues. The germline CDR1 and CDR2 sequences are SGHRS and YFSETQ. CDR3 sequence reads: CASSLVGQREQYF. The CDR3 bases are TGCGCCAGCAGCTTGGTAGGACAGCGCGAGCAGTACTTC.

This clonotype was observed a single time. The chain links TRBV20-1 to TRBJ2-7; possibly TRBD1 for D (6 bases). The CDR3 covers 13 residues. Trimming removed 1 base at V and 5 bases at J, with 12 bases between. CDR1 is DFQATT and CDR2 is SNEGSKA in the germline V gene (reference sequence). The CDR3 region is CSARAPQGDEQYF. As DNA, the CDR3 is TGCAGTGCTAGAGCCCCACAGGGCGACGAGCAGTACTTC.

The gene calls are TRBV5-4 and TRBJ1-6; possibly TRBD1 for D (5 bases). Germline lookup yields CDR1 SGHNT and CDR2 YYREEE (reference sequence). V was clipped by 4 bases and J by 8 bases, with 13 bases between them. CDR3 size: 14 residues. The CDR3 DNA follows: TGTGCCAGCAGCAAACGGGACTTAGATTCACCCCTCCACTTT. This sequence encodes CASSKRDLDSPLHF.

The rearrangement joins TRBV28 to TRBJ2-5, with D possibly matching TRBD2 (6 bases). The ends were cut back, 2 bases at V and 6 bases at J, with 16 bases in the middle. The CDR3 runs 15 residues. Looked up from germline, CDR1 is MDHEN and CDR2 is SYDVKM. CDR3 DNA sequence: TGTGCCAGCAGTTTAAACCGGGAGAGGATCAAGACCCAGTACTTC. Protein sequence: CASSLNRERIKTQYF.

The chain links TRBV5-4 to TRBJ1-6; 7 bases map to TRBD1. Germline V gene lookup returns CDR1 SGHNT and CDR2 YYREEE (reference sequence). Trimming took 4 bases from V and 5 from J; bases not matched to a gene: 6. The CDR3 loop spans 15 amino acids. For the CDR3, the DNA is TGTGCCAGCAGCACAGGGGATGGGGATAATTCACCCCTCCACTTT. Translated: CASSTGDGDNSPLHF. Full variable domain (rest looked up from reference TRBV5-4 and TRBJ1-6): ETGVTQSPTHLIKTRGQQVTLRCSSQSGHNTVSWYQQALGQGPQFIFQYYREEENGRGNFPPRFSGLQFPNYSSELNVNALELDDSALYLCASSTGDGDNSPLHFGNGTRLTVT.

CDR3 nucleotide sequence: TGTGCCAGCAGTTACCGCTGGGAGACCCAGTACTTC. Amino acid sequence: CASSYRWETQYF. V gene TRBV6-2 or TRBV6-3 combines with J gene TRBJ2-5, with D hard to call. Germline CDR1 and CDR2: MNHEY and SVGEGT. Trimming took 2 bases from V and 5 from J, leaving 6 bases between them. The CDR3 is 12 amino acids.

This sequence joins TRBV6-6 and TRBJ1-2; 7 bases are a match to TRBD1. Germline V gene data show CDR1 as MNHNY and CDR2 as SVGAGI (reference sequence). Losses at the gene ends were 4 bases for V and 6 bases for J; bases not matched to a gene: 5. The CDR3 loop spans 13 amino acids. CDR3 region: CASSWDSSDGYTF. CDR3 sequence (DNA): TGTGCCAGCAGTTGGGACAGTTCGGATGGCTACACCTTC.

The V gene is TRBV4-3, the J gene TRBJ2-3; D gene ambiguous. This CDR3 has 15 residues. Germline CDR1 reads LGHNA; CDR2 reads YSLEER. V gave up 2 bases and J gave up 2 bases, with 11 bases separating them. The CDR3 is CASSQSEVHTDTQYF. CDR3 coding DNA: TGCGCCAGCAGCCAATCTGAGGTCCACACAGATACGCAGTATTTT.

This clonotype has only a few counts. The chain has TRBV20-1 and TRBJ1-2; TRBD1 is a possible D gene (5 bases). Trimming removed 0 bases at V and 8 bases at J, with 13 bases between. Per germline, CDR1 DFQATT and CDR2 SNEGSKA (reference sequence). The CDR3 length is 13 residues. CDR3: CSARDWVRGGYTF. CDR3 nucleotides: TGCAGTGCTAGAGATTGGGTTAGGGGCGGCTACACCTTC.

The table lists this clonotype with a few counts. The V call is TRBV6-2 or TRBV6-3, the J call TRBJ2-7; D is uncertain. Germline V CDR1 and CDR2: MNHEY, SVGEGT. CDR3 length: 12 residues. V gave up 2 bases and J gave up 6 bases, with 8 bases separating them. Here the CDR3 DNA reads TGTGCCAGCAGTTACACAACGCGCGAGCAGTACTTC. This codes for CASSYTTREQYF.